The 28 T cell receptor beta chains in this list originate from one sample, sequenced in a study of OX40 agonist ivuxolimab in advanced cancers. Here immunoSEQ multiplex PCR was the method, and the copy in TCRdb shows in-frame clones only, minus some. The table includes 15,000 or so clones, 70% to 90% detected once. Sequences were derived from CD4+ or CD8+ T cells sorted from blood, sampled in a trial of the OX40 agonist ivuxolimab. The receptors here all came from an adult with an advanced solid tumor such as melanoma, head and neck, liver or kidney cancer.

The V call is TRBV10-2, the J call TRBJ2-7, with D unresolved. Between the trimmed V and J ends, which lost 5 bases and 0 bases, there was a span of 8 bases. The length of the CDR3 is 13 residues. Germline V gene sequence: CDR1 WSHSY, CDR2 SAAADI. The CDR3 DNA follows: TGCGCCAGCAGTCCAGCGCGCTCCTACGAGCAGTACTTC. Amino acid sequence: CASSPARSYEQYF.

This chain joins TRBV7-9 and TRBJ1-1, with D perhaps TRBD1 (6 bases). Germline lookup yields CDR1 SEHNR and CDR2 FQNEAQ (reference sequence). This CDR3 spans 16 amino acids. V gave up 3 bases and J gave up 0 bases, with 14 bases separating them. The DNA of the CDR3 is TGTGCCAGCAGCTTGCTACCGGGACAACTGAACACTGAAGCTTTCTTT. The encoded protein is CASSLLPGQLNTEAFF.

CDR3: CASSYSFSGAETTQYF. The CDR3, as DNA: TGTGCCAGCAGTTACTCATTTTCTGGCGCCGAGACGACCCAGTACTTC. The rearrangement uses TRBV6-5 and TRBJ2-5; D ambiguous. The V end was cut by 0 bases, the J end by 7 bases, with 18 bases between. The V gene's germline CDR1 is MNHEY and CDR2 SVGAGI. This CDR3 spans 16 amino acids.

The DNA for the CDR3 is TGTGCTAGTGGTTTGCTCCTAGGGGACCTAGAGACCCAGTACTTC. This encodes CASGLLLGDLETQYF. V is TRBV12-5 and J is TRBJ2-5; D might be TRBD1 or TRBD2, each matching 5 bases. The CDR3 extends over 15 amino acids. Germline CDR1 LGHNT, CDR2 FRNRAP. The V end lost 2 bases, the J end lost 4 bases, and 14 bases lay between the germline ends.

The rearrangement links TRBV6-6 to TRBJ2-7; a weak D match, TRBD1 (5 bases). The length of the CDR3 is 13 residues. Germline CDR1 is MNHNY and CDR2 is SVGAGI (reference sequence). V was trimmed by 2 bases and J by 5 bases, leaving 10 bases between them. This CDR3 is CASSYTGQNEQYF. The CDR3 DNA reads TGTGCCAGCAGTTACACCGGACAAAACGAGCAGTACTTC.

The chain has TRBV7-9 and TRBJ2-1; no definite D call. Germline lookup yields CDR1 SEHNR and CDR2 FQNEAQ (reference sequence). Trimming stripped 4 bases from V and 2 bases from J, with 12 bases between. The CDR3 runs to 15 residues. The CDR3 sequence: CASSSQIAPYNEQFF. The CDR3 DNA follows: TGTGCCAGCAGCTCACAGATCGCTCCCTACAATGAGCAGTTCTTC.

The chain employs TRBV4-1 and TRBJ2-1; D might be TRBD2 (6 bases). The CDR3 is 17 residues long. Germline V gene lookup returns CDR1 MGHRA and CDR2 YSYEKL. V lost 3 bases and J 4 bases, leaving 19 bases between the germline ends. The CDR3 loop is CASSHRGLPDLYNEQFF. CDR3 DNA: TGCGCCAGCAGCCACCGAGGACTACCCGACCTGTACAATGAGCAGTTCTTC.

The J gene is TRBJ2-7, the V gene TRBV30; TRBD2 aligns across 10 bases. V was pared by 1 base and J by 3 bases, with 0 bases of the junction left unmatched. This CDR3 region has 13 residues. The germline CDR1 and CDR2 sequences are GTSNPN and SVGIG (reference sequence). The CDR3 nucleotides read TGTGCCTGGAGTGCTAGCGGGGGCTACGAGCAGTACTTC. Translation: CAWSASGGYEQYF.

This clone was detected only once. This rearrangement joins TRBV4-3 to TRBJ1-1; 7 nucleotides align to TRBD1. The CDR3 is made up of 15 amino acids. Germline V gives CDR1 LGHNA, CDR2 YSLEER. Trimming at V came to 0 bases and at J to 1 base, leaving 2 bases not matched to a gene. CDR3 DNA: TGCGCCAGCAGCCAAGATGCAGGGGGGAACACTGAAGCTTTCTTT. Translated, it gives CASSQDAGGNTEAFF.

V and J are TRBV5-1 and TRBJ2-3, with 9 nucleotides matching TRBD2. The junction had 8 bases not matched to a gene; V was cut back by 3 bases and J by 3 bases. CDR1 and CDR2 from the germline V gene are SGHRS and YFSETQ. There are 16 residues in the CDR3. The CDR3 bases are TGCGCCAGCAGCTACCTAGCGGGAAGGGTGACAGATACGCAGTATTTT. It encodes CASSYLAGRVTDTQYF.

For this clone: The same CDR3 arises from other DNA sequences in this sample as well. The chain combines TRBV19 with TRBJ1-1; unclear D gene. The V end was cut by 1 base, the J end by 1 base, with 4 bases between. The CDR3 totals 13 residues. Per the germline V gene, CDR1 is LNHDA and CDR2 is SQIVND (reference sequence). In DNA, the CDR3 is TGTGCCAGTAGTATAGGACCGAACACTGAAGCTTTCTTT. Translating gives CASSIGPNTEAFF.

The chain recombines TRBV7-9 with TRBJ1-3, with 8 bases lining up with TRBD1. The ends lost 7 bases at V and 3 bases at J; junction bases unmatched: 2. Germline V CDR1 and CDR2: SEHNR, FQNEAQ (reference sequence). CDR3 length equals 13 residues. In DNA, the CDR3 is TGTGCCAGCACAGGGGGCAATGGAAACACCATATATTTT. It codes for CASTGGNGNTIYF.

This sequence joins TRBV6-5 and TRBJ2-7; D is ambiguous. Germline assignment: CDR1 MNHEY and CDR2 SVGAGI. The CDR3 runs 12 residues. V was trimmed by 5 bases and J by 0 bases, leaving 5 bases between them. This CDR3 is CASSQSSYEQYF. Here the CDR3 DNA reads TGTGCCAGCAGTCAAAGCTCCTACGAGCAGTACTTC.

The rearrangement uses TRBV7-9 and TRBJ2-3; 7 bases align to TRBD2. Looked up from germline, CDR1 is SEHNR and CDR2 is FQNEAQ (reference sequence). V shed 3 bases and J 4 bases; nucleotides not matched to a gene: 10. The CDR3 extends over 16 amino acids. As DNA, the CDR3 is TGTGCCAGCAGCTTGAGGACTAGTTCAGGAGCAGATACGCAGTATTTT. It yields the protein CASSLRTSSGADTQYF.

J is TRBJ2-7 and V is TRBV30; maybe TRBD2 (5 bases). The V and J ends lost 0 bases and 0 bases respectively, with 9 bases between them. The CDR3 is 14 amino acids. Germline CDR1 and CDR2: GTSNPN and SVGIG (reference sequence). CDR3 nucleotides: TGTGCCTGGAGTGTAGGCGGGCCCTCCTACGAGCAGTACTTC. Translation: CAWSVGGPSYEQYF.

The rearrangement joins TRBV2 to TRBJ2-7; 8 bases are shared with TRBD1. The CDR3 is made up of 15 amino acids. The ends lost 3 bases at V and 0 bases at J; junction bases unmatched: 4. Germline V CDR1 and CDR2: SNHLY, FYNNEI. The CDR3 reads CASSDGQGNSYEQYF. The CDR3 DNA reads TGTGCCAGCAGTGATGGACAGGGCAACTCCTACGAGCAGTACTTC.

This chain links TRBV19 with TRBJ2-4; D tentatively fits TRBD1 or TRBD2 (5 bases each). The germline V gene has CDR1 LNHDA and CDR2 SQIVND (reference sequence). CDR3 size: 19 residues. The V and J ends lost 0 bases and 0 bases respectively, with 18 bases between them. The CDR3 loop is CASSIDQGPWTRAKNIQYF. CDR3 nucleotide sequence: TGTGCCAGTAGTATAGATCAGGGACCTTGGACAAGAGCCAAAAACATTCAGTACTTC.

The chain employs TRBV4-2 and TRBJ2-1; D is unclear. The CDR3 consists of 14 residues. Germline CDR1 and CDR2: LGHNA and YNFKEQ. Deletions cut 1 base from V and 6 bases from J, with 10 bases between. CDR3 protein: CASSQGDSTNEQFF. CDR3 nucleotides: TGTGCCAGCAGCCAAGGCGATAGCACCAATGAGCAGTTCTTC.

The J gene is TRBJ2-3, the V gene TRBV6-6; TRBD2 is a possible D gene (6 bases). Germline CDR1 MNHNY, CDR2 SVGAGI (reference sequence). The ends were cut back, 2 bases at V and 1 base at J, with 13 bases in the middle. The CDR3 spans 16 residues. The CDR3 DNA reads TGTGCCAGCAGTTACGCCCTCGGGGAGGGCACAGATACGCAGTATTTT. Residues: CASSYALGEGTDTQYF.

The chain couples TRBV28 to TRBJ2-7, with D possibly being TRBD1 (6 bases). Trimming took 4 bases from V and 5 from J, leaving 12 bases between them. Germline CDR1 is MDHEN and CDR2 is SYDVKM. The CDR3 has 13 amino acids. CDR3 residues: CASSSRGRDEQYF. The CDR3 DNA follows: TGTGCCAGCAGTTCCAGGGGACGCGACGAGCAGTACTTC.

This chain uses TRBV10-3 with TRBJ2-7; TRBD1 matches at 8 bases. The germline V gene encodes CDR1 ENHRY and CDR2 SYGVKD. V lost 3 bases and J lost 3; bases outside the gene matches: 7. CDR3 length: 15 amino acids. The chain's CDR3 is CAISDLGQGLYEQYF. The CDR3 coding sequence is TGTGCCATCAGTGACCTAGGACAGGGCCTCTACGAGCAGTACTTC.

The chain employs TRBV2 and TRBJ2-3; the D gene is possibly TRBD2 (5 bases). Germline CDR1 is SNHLY and CDR2 is FYNNEI. The CDR3 covers 16 residues. V lost 3 bases and J 3 bases, leaving 16 bases between the germline ends. The CDR3 DNA reads TGTGCCAGCAGTGACGGGGTCGGCGCCGAGACAGATACGCAGTATTTT. Translating it yields CASSDGVGAETDTQYF.

The chain employs TRBV10-3 and TRBJ1-2; D possibly corresponds to TRBD1 (6 bases). The CDR3 has 13 residues. The V gene's germline CDR1 is ENHRY and CDR2 SYGVKD. V was clipped by 1 base and J by 8 bases, with 11 bases between them. CDR3 sequence (DNA): TGTGCCATCAGTGAGTTGGGGGCCGAGGGCTACACCTTC. The encoded protein is CAISELGAEGYTF.

The J gene is TRBJ2-7, the V gene TRBV6-5, with D unclear. CDR1 and CDR2 from the germline V gene are MNHEY and SVGAGI. CDR3 size: 11 residues. V was trimmed by 6 bases and J by 4 bases, leaving 7 bases between them. The CDR3 reads CASSLGYEQYF. The CDR3 DNA reads as TGTGCCAGCAGCCTCGGGTACGAGCAGTACTTC.

The V call is TRBV27, the J call TRBJ1-2, with D perhaps matching TRBD1 (5 bases). Trimming removed 2 bases at V and 6 bases at J, with 16 bases between. Germline V gene data show CDR1 as MNHEY and CDR2 as SMNVEV (reference sequence). The CDR3 extends over 15 amino acids. CDR3 region: CASSLRGRAGDGYTF. The CDR3 DNA sequence: TGTGCCAGCAGTTTAAGGGGCAGGGCCGGCGATGGCTACACCTTC.

The chain carries TRBV6-5 and TRBJ2-7, with D tentatively TRBD2 (7 bases). The CDR3 runs to 15 residues. Germline assignment: CDR1 MNHEY and CDR2 SVGAGI. Trimming removed 5 bases at V and 3 bases at J, with 17 bases between. The CDR3 region has the DNA TGTGCCAGCAGTGGGAGGGGACAATTAATCTACGAGCAGTACTTC. It yields the protein CASSGRGQLIYEQYF.

The rearrangement uses TRBV7-3 and TRBJ2-5; D uncertain. V lost 5 bases to trimming and J lost 2 bases, with 9 bases between them. CDR1 and CDR2 (germline): SGHTA, FQGTGA. The CDR3 has 13 residues. CDR3 DNA sequence: TGTGCCAGCAGCCTACAGCTTCAAGAGACCCAGTACTTC. Protein product: CASSLQLQETQYF.

This clone is judged hyperexpanded. Distinct nucleotide sequences in the sample also encode this CDR3. V gene TRBV5-6 combines with J gene TRBJ1-2; maybe TRBD1 (6 bases). Trimming left V 5 bases short and J 3 bases short, with 11 bases between. Germline V gene data show CDR1 as SGHDT and CDR2 as YYEEEE. CDR3 length equals 13 residues. The CDR3 loop reads CASRSTGHYGYTF. The CDR3 coding sequence is TGTGCCAGCAGATCGACAGGCCACTATGGCTACACCTTC.